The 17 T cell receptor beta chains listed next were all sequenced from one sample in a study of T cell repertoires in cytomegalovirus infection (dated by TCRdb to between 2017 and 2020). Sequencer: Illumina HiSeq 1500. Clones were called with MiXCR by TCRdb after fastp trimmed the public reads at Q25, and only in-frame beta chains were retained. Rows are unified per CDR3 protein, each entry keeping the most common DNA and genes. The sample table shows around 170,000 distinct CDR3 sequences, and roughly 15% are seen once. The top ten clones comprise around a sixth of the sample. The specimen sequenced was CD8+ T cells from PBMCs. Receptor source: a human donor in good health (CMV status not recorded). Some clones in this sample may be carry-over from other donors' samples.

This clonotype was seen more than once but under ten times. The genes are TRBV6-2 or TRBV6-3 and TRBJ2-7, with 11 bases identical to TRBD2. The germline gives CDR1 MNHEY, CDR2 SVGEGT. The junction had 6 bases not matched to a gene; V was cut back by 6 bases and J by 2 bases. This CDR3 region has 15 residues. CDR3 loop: CASSLLAGDTYEQYF. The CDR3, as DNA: TGTGCCAGCAGCCTACTAGCGGGGGACACCTACGAGCAGTACTTC.

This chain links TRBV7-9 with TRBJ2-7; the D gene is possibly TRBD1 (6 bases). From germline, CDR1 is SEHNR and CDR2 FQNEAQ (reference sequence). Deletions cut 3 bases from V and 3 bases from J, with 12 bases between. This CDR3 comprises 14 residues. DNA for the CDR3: TGTGCCAGCAGCTTGGGGGCCGACTACTACGAGCAGTACTTC. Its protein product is CASSLGADYYEQYF. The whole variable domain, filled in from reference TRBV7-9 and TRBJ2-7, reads DTGVSQNPRHKITKRGQNVTFRCDPISEHNRLYWYRQTLGQGPEFLTYFQNEAQLEKSRLLSDRFSAERPKGSFSTLEIQRTEQGDSAMYLCASSLGADYYEQYFGPGTRLTVT.

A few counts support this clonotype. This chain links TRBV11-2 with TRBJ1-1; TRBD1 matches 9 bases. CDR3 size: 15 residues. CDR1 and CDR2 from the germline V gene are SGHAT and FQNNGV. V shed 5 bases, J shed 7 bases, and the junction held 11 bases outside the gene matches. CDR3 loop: CASSPWDRALFEAFF. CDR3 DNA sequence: TGTGCCAGCAGCCCGTGGGACAGGGCATTGTTTGAAGCTTTCTTT.

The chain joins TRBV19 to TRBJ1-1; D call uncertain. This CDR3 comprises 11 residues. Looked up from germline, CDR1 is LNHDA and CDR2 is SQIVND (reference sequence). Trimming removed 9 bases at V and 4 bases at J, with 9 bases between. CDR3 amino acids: CASDAGTEAFF. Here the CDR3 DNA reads TGTGCCAGCGATGCGGGCACTGAAGCTTTCTTT.

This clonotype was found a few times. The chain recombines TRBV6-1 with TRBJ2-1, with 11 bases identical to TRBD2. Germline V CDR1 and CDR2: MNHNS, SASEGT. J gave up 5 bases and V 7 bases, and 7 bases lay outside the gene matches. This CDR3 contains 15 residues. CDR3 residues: CASMELAGAHNEQFF. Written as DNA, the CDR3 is TGTGCCAGCATGGAACTAGCGGGGGCTCACAATGAGCAGTTCTTC.

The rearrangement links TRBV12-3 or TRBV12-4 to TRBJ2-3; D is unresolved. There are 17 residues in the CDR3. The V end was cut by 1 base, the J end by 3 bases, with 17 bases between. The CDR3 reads CASSLVLGFKVTDTQYF. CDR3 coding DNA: TGTGCCAGCAGTTTAGTTCTCGGATTCAAGGTGACAGATACGCAGTATTTT.

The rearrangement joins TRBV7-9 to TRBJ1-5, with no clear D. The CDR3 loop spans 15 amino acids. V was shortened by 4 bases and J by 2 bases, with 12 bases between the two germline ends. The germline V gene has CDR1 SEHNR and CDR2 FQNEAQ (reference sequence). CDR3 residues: CASSSAGGRNQPQHF. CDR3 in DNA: TGTGCCAGCAGCTCCGCAGGTGGTCGCAATCAGCCCCAGCATTTT.

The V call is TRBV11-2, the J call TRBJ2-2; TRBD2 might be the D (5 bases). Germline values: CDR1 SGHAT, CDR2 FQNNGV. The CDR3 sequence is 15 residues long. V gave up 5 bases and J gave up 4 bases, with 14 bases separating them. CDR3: CASSQWESGTGELFF. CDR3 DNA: TGTGCCAGCAGCCAATGGGAAAGCGGCACCGGGGAGCTGTTTTTT.

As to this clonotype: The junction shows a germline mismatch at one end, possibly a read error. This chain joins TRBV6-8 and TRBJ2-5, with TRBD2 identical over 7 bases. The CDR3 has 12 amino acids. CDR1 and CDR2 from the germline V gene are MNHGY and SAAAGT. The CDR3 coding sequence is TGTGCCAGCAGTTATGGTGTGAGCGGGGCGCTCTTC. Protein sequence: CASSYGVSGALF.

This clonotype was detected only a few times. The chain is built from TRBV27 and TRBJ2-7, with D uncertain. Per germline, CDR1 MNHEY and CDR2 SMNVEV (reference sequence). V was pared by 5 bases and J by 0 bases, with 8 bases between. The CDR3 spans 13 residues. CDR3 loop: CASSPSFSYEQYF. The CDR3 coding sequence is TGTGCCAGCAGTCCCTCGTTCTCCTACGAGCAGTACTTC.

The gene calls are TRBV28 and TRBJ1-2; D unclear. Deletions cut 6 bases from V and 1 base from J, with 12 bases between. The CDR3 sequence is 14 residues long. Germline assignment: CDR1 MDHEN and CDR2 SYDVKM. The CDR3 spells CASRGEENNYGYTF. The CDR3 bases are TGTGCCAGCAGGGGAGAAGAAAATAACTATGGCTACACCTTC.

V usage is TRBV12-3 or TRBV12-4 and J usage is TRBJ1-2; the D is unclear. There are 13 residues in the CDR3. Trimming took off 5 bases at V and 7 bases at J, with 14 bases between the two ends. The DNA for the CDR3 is TGTGCCAGCAGTCCGGATTATCCCCCTGGCTACACCTTC. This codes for CASSPDYPPGYTF.

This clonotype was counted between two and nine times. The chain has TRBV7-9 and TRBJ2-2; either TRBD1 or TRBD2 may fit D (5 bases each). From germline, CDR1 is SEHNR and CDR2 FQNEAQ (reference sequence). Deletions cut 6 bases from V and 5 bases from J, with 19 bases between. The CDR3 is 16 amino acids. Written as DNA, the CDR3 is TGTGCCAGCAGACCCGGGGCAGCCGACGGGACCGGGGAGCTGTTTTTT. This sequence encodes CASRPGAADGTGELFF. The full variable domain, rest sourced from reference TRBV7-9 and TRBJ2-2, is DTGVSQNPRHKITKRGQNVTFRCDPISEHNRLYWYRQTLGQGPEFLTYFQNEAQLEKSRLLSDRFSAERPKGSFSTLEIQRTEQGDSAMYLCASRPGAADGTGELFFGEGSRLTVL.

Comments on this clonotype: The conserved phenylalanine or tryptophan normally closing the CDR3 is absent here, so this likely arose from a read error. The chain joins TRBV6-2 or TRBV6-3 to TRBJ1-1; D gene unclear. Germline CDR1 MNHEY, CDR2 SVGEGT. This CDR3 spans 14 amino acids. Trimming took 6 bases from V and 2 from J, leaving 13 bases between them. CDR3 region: CASRETDLNTEAFL. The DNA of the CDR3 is TGTGCCAGCAGAGAGACGGACCTCAACACTGAAGCTTTCTTA.

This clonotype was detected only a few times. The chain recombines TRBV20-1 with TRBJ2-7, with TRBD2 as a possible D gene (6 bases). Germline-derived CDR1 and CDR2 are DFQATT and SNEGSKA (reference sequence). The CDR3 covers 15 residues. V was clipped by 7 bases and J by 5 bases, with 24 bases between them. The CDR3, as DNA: TGCAGTGTTAGGCCTTTAGCGGTGGAGATTCACGAGCAGTACTTC. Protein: CSVRPLAVEIHEQYF.

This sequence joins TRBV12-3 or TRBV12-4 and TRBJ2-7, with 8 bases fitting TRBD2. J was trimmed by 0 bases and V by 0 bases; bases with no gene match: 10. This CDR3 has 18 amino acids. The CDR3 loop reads CASSLAGGGGRSSYEQYF. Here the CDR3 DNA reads TGTGCCAGCAGTTTAGCCGGGGGGGGCGGGAGGTCCTCCTACGAGCAGTACTTC.

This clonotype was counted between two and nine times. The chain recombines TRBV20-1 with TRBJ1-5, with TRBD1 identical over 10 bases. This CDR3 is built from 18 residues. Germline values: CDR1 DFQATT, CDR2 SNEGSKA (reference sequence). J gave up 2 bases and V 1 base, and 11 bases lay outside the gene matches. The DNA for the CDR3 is TGCAGTGCTAGAGCTCCGGGACAGGGGTCGTTTGGCAATCAGCCCCAGCATTTT. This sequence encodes CSARAPGQGSFGNQPQHF.